This TCR beta chain comes out of a study of T cell responses to AZD1222 COVID-19 vaccine. Study-level points and caveats: Spike was spanned by vaccine-associated CD4 TCRs, with dominance at 160-218 and 743-854. Reports indicate that nearly half of spike-specific TCRs are directed at unmutated variant regions. Most donors were white British and more were female, and clonal diversity was possibly underestimated. The study identified only six AZD1222 recipients as seropositive at baseline.

This table comes from immunoSEQ multiplex PCR, and its TCRdb copy is limited to in-frame clones, with some not included. Here the sample spans about 87,000 clones, around 91% being singletons. On this clone itself: Its antigen remains unidentified.

The sequence came from an adult in good health. The sample consisted of peripheral blood, taken on day 0 of AZD1222 vaccination.

This CDR3 reads CASSLKGQGIDEQFF. The CDR3 bases are TGTGCCAGCAGCTTAAAGGGACAGGGGATCGATGAGCAGTTCTTC. This chain links TRBV7-3 with TRBJ2-1; 10 positions match TRBD1. With V trimmed by 1 base and J by 8 bases, 5 bases remained unmatched. CDR1 SGHTA and CDR2 FQGTGA come from the germline V gene. The CDR3 contains 15 residues.